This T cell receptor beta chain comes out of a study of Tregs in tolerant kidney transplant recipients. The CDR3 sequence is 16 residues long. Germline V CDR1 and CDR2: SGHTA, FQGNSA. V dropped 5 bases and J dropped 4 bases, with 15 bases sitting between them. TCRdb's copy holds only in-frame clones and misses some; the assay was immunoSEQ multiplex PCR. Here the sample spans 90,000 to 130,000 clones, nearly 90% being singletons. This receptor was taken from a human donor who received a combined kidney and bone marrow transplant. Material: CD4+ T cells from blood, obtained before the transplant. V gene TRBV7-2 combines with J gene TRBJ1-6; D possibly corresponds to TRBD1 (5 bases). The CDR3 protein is CASSPRQTGYNSPLHF. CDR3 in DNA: TGTGCCAGCAGCCCACGACAGACCGGGTATAATTCACCCCTCCACTTT.